Reported below is one T cell receptor beta chain. Profiled with immunoSEQ multiplex PCR; TCRdb holds only in-frame clones, not every one. Seen here are around 370,000 clones, more than 75% observed once, and the top ten hold roughly 3.1%. The sample belongs to a study of Ad26.COV2.S vaccination and SARS-CoV-2 variants. Treatment specified: approximately 18 received Ad26.COV2.S at low or high dose, single or two shots; 5 received placebo; per-sample allocation not given. The study sampled participants on day 63 after the first vaccine or placebo injection. Trimming took off 1 base at V and 6 bases at J, with 24 bases between the two ends. CDR3 length: 18 amino acids. Germline CDR1 reads LGHDT; CDR2 reads YNNKEL (reference sequence).

The sample in question was peripheral blood, obtained in a trial of Ad26.COV2.S vaccine versus placebo. The source of this sequence is a person between 18 and 59 years old who received the Ad26.COV2.S COVID-19 vaccine or a placebo. The J gene is TRBJ1-2, the V gene TRBV3-1 (or the pseudogene TRBV3-2); D is possibly TRBD1 (6 bases). Written as DNA, the CDR3 is TGTGCCAGCAGCCAAGCCCAATACATACAAACAGGGTTTCATGGCTACACCTTC. Translation: CASSQAQYIQTGFHGYTF.